The 32 T cell receptor beta chains below were found in one sample sequenced in a study of cytomegalovirus exposure and HLA in healthy donors (dated by TCRdb to the late 2010s). Library preparation was by the immunoSEQ multiplex PCR assay. For the multiplex PCR, a mixture combining 60 forward primers for TCR Vbeta segments and 13 reverse primers for TCR Jbeta segments was used. TCRdb obtained this table from immuneACCESS and retained in-frame rearrangements with V and J assigned. These tables miss some clones; where compared with another copy, unresolved V genes account for less than half of the shortfall, and the remainder is unexplained. This sample is represented by 150,000 or so clones; approximately 84% of them were singletons. The ten most abundant clones make up around 1.9% of the sample. Sequencing used PBMCs. The receptors shown here come from a woman in her forties in good health and CMV-seronegative.

The chain joins TRBV28 to TRBJ2-7, with D perhaps matching TRBD2 (6 bases). CDR1 and CDR2 (germline): MDHEN, SYDVKM. Trimming cost V 5 bases and J 3 bases, with 11 bases left between them. This CDR3 is 13 amino acids long. CDR3 sequence: CASSLQGLYEQYF. CDR3 in DNA: TGTGCCAGCAGTCTCCAGGGACTCTACGAGCAGTACTTC.

This clone was seen a few times. J is TRBJ1-4 and V is TRBV6-1; D might be TRBD1 (6 bases). Germline assignment: CDR1 MNHNS and CDR2 SASEGT. V was shortened by 9 bases and J by 5 bases, with 19 bases between the two germline ends. This CDR3 has 15 amino acids. The CDR3 is CASTRRTGLNEKLFF. The CDR3, as DNA: TGTGCCAGTACTAGACGAACAGGGTTAAATGAAAAACTGTTTTTT.

This rearrangement joins TRBV28 to TRBJ2-3; TRBD1 matches 9 bases. There are 15 residues in the CDR3. The V gene end was trimmed by 6 bases and the J gene end by 3 bases; junction bases not matched to a gene: 7. Germline V gene lookup returns CDR1 MDHEN and CDR2 SYDVKM. The CDR3 nucleotides are TGTGCCAGCAGCCTCGGACAGGGGAGAACAGATACGCAGTATTTT. Amino acid sequence: CASSLGQGRTDTQYF.

This chain uses TRBV27 with TRBJ1-5; a weak D match, TRBD1 (5 bases). The CDR3 sequence is 14 residues long. The V gene lost 6 bases and the J gene lost 7 bases, with 16 bases spanning the gap. Germline CDR1 is MNHEY and CDR2 is SMNVEV (reference sequence). DNA for the CDR3: TGTGCCAGCAGCCGCGACAGAACACCCCAGCCCCAGCATTTT. Protein product: CASSRDRTPQPQHF.

The rearrangement uses TRBV28 and TRBJ1-1, with 11 bases aligning to TRBD1. The V and J ends lost 5 bases and 2 bases, in that order; junction bases with no gene match: 4. The CDR3 loop spans 15 amino acids. Germline V CDR1 and CDR2: MDHEN, SYDVKM. CDR3 sequence: CASSPWTGGNTEAFF. In DNA, the CDR3 is TGTGCCAGCAGTCCCTGGACAGGGGGCAACACTGAAGCTTTCTTT.

V is TRBV7-8 and J is TRBJ1-5; TRBD1 matches 7 bases. Germline V gives CDR1 SGHVS, CDR2 FQNEAQ. This CDR3 comprises 14 residues. With 4 bases clipped from V and 7 bases from J, the junction kept 7 bases outside the gene matches. The CDR3 DNA reads as TGTGCCAGCAGCTCCACGGACAGGCCCCAGCCCCAGCATTTT. Encoded protein: CASSSTDRPQPQHF.

This rearrangement joins TRBV18 to TRBJ2-7, with 11 bases fitting TRBD2. The CDR3 covers 15 residues. The V and J ends lost 4 bases and 6 bases, in that order; junction bases with no gene match: 8. Per germline, CDR1 KGHSH and CDR2 LQKENI. CDR3 DNA: TGTGCCAGCTCACAAACTAGCGGGAGTTGGGCCGAGCAGTACTTC. Encoded protein: CASSQTSGSWAEQYF.

The rearrangement links TRBV9 to TRBJ2-3; D gene unclear. The CDR3 has 16 residues. Deletions cut 2 bases from V and 2 bases from J, with 15 bases between. CDR1 is SGDLS and CDR2 is YYNGEE in the germline V gene. In nucleotides, the CDR3 is TGTGCCAGCAGCGTTTCACTCACCAACCCCACAGATACGCAGTATTTT. The encoded protein is CASSVSLTNPTDTQYF.

The chain is built from TRBV2 and TRBJ1-5, with a possible D match to TRBD1 (5 bases). Trimming stripped 5 bases from V and 1 base from J, with 9 bases between. The CDR3 has 14 residues. Germline values: CDR1 SNHLY, CDR2 FYNNEI. CDR3 DNA sequence: TGTGCCAGCAGTCAGGGCTCGAGCAATCAGCCCCAGCATTTT. This encodes CASSQGSSNQPQHF.

The rearrangement uses TRBV27 and TRBJ1-1; D possibly corresponds to TRBD1 (5 bases). The V end was cut by 3 bases, the J end by 3 bases, with 11 bases between. This CDR3 region has 14 residues. Per the germline V gene, CDR1 is MNHEY and CDR2 is SMNVEV (reference sequence). In DNA, the CDR3 is TGTGCCAGCAGTTTTACGTCGGGGGACACTGAAGCTTTCTTT. It codes for CASSFTSGDTEAFF.

V is TRBV28 and J is TRBJ1-1; 7 bases fit TRBD1. CDR1 is MDHEN, CDR2 SYDVKM, per germline. The CDR3 is 14 residues long. With 6 bases clipped from V and 3 bases from J, the junction kept 7 bases outside the gene matches. CDR3 protein: CASRATGAYTEAFF. The CDR3 nucleotides read TGTGCCAGCAGAGCTACAGGGGCGTACACTGAAGCTTTCTTT.

The chain recombines TRBV7-9 with TRBJ2-7; 7 nucleotides agree with TRBD1. Germline CDR1 is SEHNR and CDR2 is FQNEAQ (reference sequence). The CDR3 is 14 residues long. V trimming: 5 bases; J trimming: 0 bases; junction bases outside the gene matches: 4. CDR3 sequence (DNA): TGTGCCAGCAGCGGTCGGGACAGCTCCTACGAGCAGTACTTC. It encodes CASSGRDSSYEQYF.

The CDR3 sequence is CASSYFMTPGSYTF. CDR3 coding DNA: TGTGCCAGCAGCTATTTTATGACACCAGGAAGCTACACCTTC. The rearrangement joins TRBV5-4 to TRBJ1-2; D gene ambiguous. Trimming shortened V by 3 bases and J by 9 bases, and 18 bases separated the two germline ends. This CDR3 is built from 14 residues. Germline V lookup: CDR1 SGHNT, CDR2 YYREEE (reference sequence).

The gene calls are TRBV19 and TRBJ2-7; D unclear. Trimming left V 3 bases short and J 2 bases short, with 8 bases between. Per germline, CDR1 LNHDA and CDR2 SQIVND (reference sequence). CDR3 length: 13 residues. CDR3 nucleotide sequence: TGTGCCAGTAGTATGGAGCCAACCTACGAGCAGTACTTC. Translated: CASSMEPTYEQYF.

The CDR3 loop is CASSIYWSTDTQYF. The CDR3 DNA is TGTGCCAGCAGCATATACTGGAGCACAGATACGCAGTATTTT. The chain has TRBV7-2 and TRBJ2-3; D call uncertain. With 5 bases removed from V and 0 bases from J, the gap between germline ends came to 9 bases. CDR1 SGHTA and CDR2 FQGNSA come from the germline V gene. This CDR3 contains 14 residues.

J is TRBJ1-1 and V is TRBV25-1; 8 bases fit TRBD1. This CDR3 spans 17 amino acids. The germline V gene has CDR1 MGHDK and CDR2 SYGVNS. V gave up 5 bases and J gave up 1 base; unmatched junction bases: 12. The CDR3 here is CASSPGGYRGGNTEAFF. CDR3 in DNA: TGTGCCAGCAGTCCCGGGGGTTACAGGGGGGGGAACACTGAAGCTTTCTTT.

The chain uses TRBV7-2 and TRBJ2-3; 8 nucleotides match TRBD2. Germline-derived CDR1 and CDR2 are SGHTA and FQGNSA. CDR3 length: 17 amino acids. Trimming cost V 6 bases and J 0 bases; bases outside gene matches: 11. The CDR3: CASRVGLAGLSTDTQYF. The CDR3 DNA sequence: TGTGCCAGCAGGGTTGGCTTAGCGGGACTTAGCACAGATACGCAGTATTTT.

The J gene is TRBJ2-5, the V gene TRBV5-6; 7 bases are a match to TRBD2. Germline V gene data show CDR1 as SGHDT and CDR2 as YYEEEE. The V and J ends lost 1 base and 7 bases, in that order; junction bases with no gene match: 10. This CDR3 is built from 15 residues. The CDR3 DNA reads as TGTGCCAGCAGCTTGATTTGGGGGGGGGAGGTGACCCAGTACTTC. Translating it yields CASSLIWGGEVTQYF.

Points on this clone: The junction and the germline gene differ at one end; a read error may be behind it. The J gene is TRBJ2-5, the V gene TRBV29-1, with D tentatively TRBD2 (6 bases). The germline V gene encodes CDR1 SQVTM and CDR2 ANQGSEA. This CDR3 contains 13 residues. CDR3 amino acids: CGVVAGGRETQYF. CDR3 in DNA: TGCGGCGTTGTAGCAGGAGGGAGAGAGACCCAGTACTTC.

The chain carries TRBV29-1 and TRBJ1-2; no clear D. The CDR3 is 13 amino acids. The germline V gene encodes CDR1 SQVTM and CDR2 ANQGSEA. V lost 4 bases and J 4 bases, leaving 13 bases between the germline ends. The CDR3 sequence is CSVGPPGSYGYTF. The CDR3 bases are TGCAGCGTTGGTCCACCTGGGAGCTATGGCTACACCTTC.

This chain joins TRBV5-1 and TRBJ2-6; the match to TRBD1 covers 7 bases. V trimming: 3 bases; J trimming: 4 bases; junction bases outside the gene matches: 10. This CDR3 spans 17 amino acids. The germline V gene encodes CDR1 SGHRS and CDR2 YFSETQ. CDR3: CASSSTPTGTGANVLTF. The CDR3, as DNA: TGCGCCAGCAGCTCAACACCGACAGGGACCGGGGCCAACGTCCTGACTTTC.

About this clone itself: The same CDR3 also results from other DNA sequences found in this sample. V is TRBV6-4 and J is TRBJ1-5, with TRBD1 identical over 7 bases. This CDR3 has 13 amino acids. After removal of 6 bases from V and 5 bases from J, the junction contained 4 bases not matched to a gene. Germline V CDR1 and CDR2: MRHNA, SNTAGT. CDR3 amino acids: CASSAQGDQPQHF. CDR3 coding DNA: TGTGCCAGCAGCGCTCAGGGGGATCAGCCCCAGCATTTT.

CDR3: CASSHWTVNTGELFF. The CDR3 DNA reads TGTGCCAGCAGCCATTGGACAGTCAACACCGGGGAGCTGTTTTTT. This chain connects TRBV7-8 to TRBJ2-2; D perhaps matches TRBD1 (6 bases). The CDR3 has 15 amino acids. The V and J ends lost 5 bases and 2 bases respectively, with 12 bases between them. CDR1 SGHVS and CDR2 FQNEAQ come from the germline V gene.

J is TRBJ2-5 and V is TRBV28, with TRBD2 matching 12 bases. CDR1 and CDR2 from the germline V gene are MDHEN and SYDVKM. The V and J ends lost 4 bases and 4 bases, in that order; junction bases with no gene match: 1. The CDR3 runs to 14 residues. This CDR3 reads CASSSTSGRETQYF. CDR3 bases: TGTGCCAGCAGTTCGACTAGCGGGAGAGAGACCCAGTACTTC.

The chain uses TRBV18 and TRBJ2-7; 9 bases align to TRBD1. Germline lookup yields CDR1 KGHSH and CDR2 LQKENI. The CDR3 extends over 14 amino acids. Trimming took 3 bases from V and 4 from J; bases not matched to a gene: 4. DNA of the CDR3: TGTGCCAGCTCACCCGGGACAGGGAGGTACGAGCAGTACTTC. Translated: CASSPGTGRYEQYF.

The chain links TRBV10-1 to TRBJ2-1, with 7 bases matching TRBD2. The CDR3 covers 13 residues. J was trimmed by 8 bases and V by 5 bases; bases with no gene match: 6. Germline V gene sequence: CDR1 WNHNN, CDR2 SYGVQD (reference sequence). CDR3 DNA sequence: TGCGCCAGCAGTTGGGGACTATCGGATGAGCAGTTCTTC. Its translation: CASSWGLSDEQFF.

This sequence joins TRBV19 and TRBJ2-1; TRBD2 agrees at 9 bases. J lost 0 bases, V lost 2 bases, and 17 bases had no gene match. This CDR3 contains 21 residues. Looked up from germline, CDR1 is LNHDA and CDR2 is SQIVND (reference sequence). As DNA, the CDR3 is TGTGCCAGTAGTATACCGGGGCTCTCCTCGACTAGCGGTAGCTCCTACAATGAGCAGTTCTTC. Its translation is CASSIPGLSSTSGSSYNEQFF.

The rearrangement links TRBV11-2 to TRBJ2-7, with TRBD2 identical over 7 bases. Trimming cost V 6 bases and J 2 bases; bases outside gene matches: 7. CDR3 length equals 14 residues. The germline CDR1 and CDR2 sequences are SGHAT and FQNNGV. In DNA form, the CDR3 reads TGTGCCAGCAGAGCACTAGCGCAAACCTACGAGCAGTACTTC. Its protein is CASRALAQTYEQYF.

The CDR3 DNA is TGTGCCAGCAGCATTACCGGGACACCATATTCTCTAGCCAAAAACATTCAGTACTTC. It translates to CASSITGTPYSLAKNIQYF. The chain carries TRBV21-1 and TRBJ2-4; no DNA check was done on the table's D call, TRBD1. TRBV21-1 is marked as a pseudogene. CDR3 length equals 19 residues.

This clone was seen a few times. The rearrangement links TRBV18 to TRBJ2-2, with D unresolved. Trimming removed 1 base at V and 0 bases at J, with 12 bases between. The CDR3 runs 17 residues. Germline V gene sequence: CDR1 KGHSH, CDR2 LQKENI. CDR3 residues: CASSPQLNRANTGELFF. CDR3 DNA: TGTGCCAGCTCACCACAGCTGAACAGAGCGAACACCGGGGAGCTGTTTTTT. Supplemented by reference TRBV18 and TRBJ2-2, the full variable domain reads NAGVMQNPRHLVRRRGQEARLRCSPMKGHSHVYWYRQLPEEGLKFMVYLQKENIIDESGMPKERFSAEFPKEGPSILRIQQVVRGDSAAYFCASSPQLNRANTGELFFGEGSRLTVL.

V and J are TRBV5-6 and TRBJ2-7; a possible D gene is TRBD2 (6 bases). Germline CDR1 reads SGHDT; CDR2 reads YYEEEE. Deletions cut 4 bases from V and 6 bases from J, with 11 bases between. The CDR3 consists of 12 residues. Written as DNA, the CDR3 is TGTGCCAGCAGCACCACTAGCCGCGAGCAGTACTTC. Amino acid sequence: CASSTTSREQYF.

The chain carries TRBV11-2 and TRBJ1-1; 10 bases map to TRBD1. This CDR3 is 16 amino acids long. After removal of 5 bases from V and 7 bases from J, the junction contained 13 bases not matched to a gene. Germline assignment: CDR1 SGHAT and CDR2 FQNNGV. CDR3 loop: CASSPVDRGQTGEAFF. Written as DNA, the CDR3 is TGTGCCAGCAGCCCCGTCGACAGGGGGCAAACAGGTGAAGCTTTCTTT.